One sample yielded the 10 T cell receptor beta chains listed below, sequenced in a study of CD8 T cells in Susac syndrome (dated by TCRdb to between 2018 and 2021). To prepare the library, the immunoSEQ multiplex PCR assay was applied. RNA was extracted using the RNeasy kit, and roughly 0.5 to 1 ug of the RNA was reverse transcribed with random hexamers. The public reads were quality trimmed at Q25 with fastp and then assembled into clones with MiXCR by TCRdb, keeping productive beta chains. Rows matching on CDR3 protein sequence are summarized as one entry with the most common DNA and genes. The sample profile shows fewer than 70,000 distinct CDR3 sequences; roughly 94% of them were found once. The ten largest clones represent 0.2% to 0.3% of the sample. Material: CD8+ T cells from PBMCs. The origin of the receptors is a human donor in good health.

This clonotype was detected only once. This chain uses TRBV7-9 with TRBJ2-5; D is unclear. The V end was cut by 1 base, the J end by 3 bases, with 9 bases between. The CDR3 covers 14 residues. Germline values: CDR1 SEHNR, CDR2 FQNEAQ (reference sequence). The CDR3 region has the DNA TGTGCCAGCAGCTTAGGTCCCAGAGAAGAGACCCAGTACTTC. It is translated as CASSLGPREETQYF.

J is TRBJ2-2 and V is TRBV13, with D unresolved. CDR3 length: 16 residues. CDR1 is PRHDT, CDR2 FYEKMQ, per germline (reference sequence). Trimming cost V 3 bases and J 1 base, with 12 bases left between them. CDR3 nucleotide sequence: TGTGCCAGCAGCTTCAGGTCGACGGGGAACACCGGGGAGCTGTTTTTT. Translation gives CASSFRSTGNTGELFF.

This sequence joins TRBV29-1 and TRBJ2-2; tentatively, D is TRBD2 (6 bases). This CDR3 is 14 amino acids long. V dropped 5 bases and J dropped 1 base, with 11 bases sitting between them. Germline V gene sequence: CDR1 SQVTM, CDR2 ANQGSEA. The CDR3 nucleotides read TGCAGCGTTTACGGCGGGGAGAACACCGGGGAGCTGTTTTTT. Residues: CSVYGGENTGELFF.

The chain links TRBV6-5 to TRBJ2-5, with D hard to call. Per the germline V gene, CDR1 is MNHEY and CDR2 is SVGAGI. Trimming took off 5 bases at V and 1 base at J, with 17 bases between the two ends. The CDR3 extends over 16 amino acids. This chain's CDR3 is CASSTRLVTSQETQYF. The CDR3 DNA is TGTGCCAGCAGTACTCGACTCGTCACGTCCCAAGAGACCCAGTACTTC.

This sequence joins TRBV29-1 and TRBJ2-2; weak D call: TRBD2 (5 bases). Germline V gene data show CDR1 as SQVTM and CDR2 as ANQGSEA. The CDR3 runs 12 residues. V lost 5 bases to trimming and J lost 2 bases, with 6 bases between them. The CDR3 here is CSVLANTGELFF. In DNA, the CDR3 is TGCAGCGTTCTAGCCAACACCGGGGAGCTGTTTTTT.

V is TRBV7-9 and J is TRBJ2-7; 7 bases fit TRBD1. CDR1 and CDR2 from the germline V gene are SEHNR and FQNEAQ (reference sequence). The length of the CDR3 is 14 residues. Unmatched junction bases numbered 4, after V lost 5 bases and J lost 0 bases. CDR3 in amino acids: CASSMGTASYEQYV. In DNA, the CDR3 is TGTGCCAGCAGCATGGGGACAGCCTCCTACGAGCAGTACGTC.

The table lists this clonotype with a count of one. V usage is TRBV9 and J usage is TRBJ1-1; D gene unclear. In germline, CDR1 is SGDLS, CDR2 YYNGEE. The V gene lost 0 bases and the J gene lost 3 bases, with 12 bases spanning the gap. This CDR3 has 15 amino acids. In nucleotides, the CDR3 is TGTGCCAGCAGCGTAGAGGTACAACCAGACACTGAAGCTTTCTTT. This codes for CASSVEVQPDTEAFF.

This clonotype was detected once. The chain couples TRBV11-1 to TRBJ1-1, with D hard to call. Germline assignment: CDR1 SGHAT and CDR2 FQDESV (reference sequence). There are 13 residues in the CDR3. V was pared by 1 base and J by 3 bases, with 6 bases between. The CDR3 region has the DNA TGTGCCAGCAGCTTAGAAGACTACACTGAAGCTTTCTTT. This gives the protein CASSLEDYTEAFF.

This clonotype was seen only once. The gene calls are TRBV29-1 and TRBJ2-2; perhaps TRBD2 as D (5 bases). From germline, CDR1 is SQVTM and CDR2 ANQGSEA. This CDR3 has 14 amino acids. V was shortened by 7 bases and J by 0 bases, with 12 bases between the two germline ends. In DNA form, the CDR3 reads TGCAGCGGCTTCCGGGATACGAACACCGGGGAGCTGTTTTTT. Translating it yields CSGFRDTNTGELFF.

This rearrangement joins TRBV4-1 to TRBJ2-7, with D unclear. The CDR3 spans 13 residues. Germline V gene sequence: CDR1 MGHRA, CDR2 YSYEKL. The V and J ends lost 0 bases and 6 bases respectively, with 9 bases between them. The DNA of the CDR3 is TGCGCCAGCAGCCAAGATGTCCTCTCCGAGCAGTACGTC. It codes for CASSQDVLSEQYV.